This is a list of T cell receptor beta chains from one sample in a study of blood T cell repertoires in COVID-19. The protocol was immunoSEQ multiplex PCR, while the TCRdb copy is restricted to in-frame clones and leaves out a portion. The data show about 120,000 clones, around 85% seen once. Sequencing was performed on peripheral blood. The source of these receptors is a woman aged 60-70 years with COVID-19, enrolled during active disease. Both conserved end residues are part of each CDR3. A D gene is named only where the DNA matches it firmly. The size field is filled for only some rows; it gives once, few, many or a size class.

V,J,D,size,DNA,CDR3
TRBV5-6,TRBJ1-5,TRBD1,NA,TGTGCCAGCAGCGCCGGACAGGGGGGCCAGCCCCAGCATTTT,CASSAGQGGQPQHF
TRBV5-1,TRBJ2-3,NA,NA,TGCGCCAGCAGCCCCGGACAGCGCACAGATACGCAGTATTTT,CASSPGQRTDTQYF
TRBV6-8,TRBJ1-6,NA,NA,TGTGCCAGCAGCCCCCGGCGGTCTCAAGTCTGTGGTTCCTATAATTCACCCCTCCACTTT,CASSPRRSQVCGSYNSPLHF
TRBV19,TRBJ1-2,TRBD1,NA,TGTGCCAGTTCGACCCCCCACAGGGGAGCTTATGGCTACACCTTC,CASSTPHRGAYGYTF
TRBV2,TRBJ2-1,TRBD2,NA,TGTGCCAGCATGCAGGGGCTCACTAGCGGGGTGCATGAGCAGTTCTTC,CASMQGLTSGVHEQFF
TRBV5-1,TRBJ1-1,TRBD1,NA,TGCGCCAGCAGCCGGACAGGGGGCGCGAACACTGAAGCTTTCTTT,CASSRTGGANTEAFF
TRBV29-1,TRBJ1-4,TRBD1,NA,TGCAGCGTTGGGGGGACAGGGCTCGAAAAACTGTTTTTT,CSVGGTGLEKLFF
TRBV28,TRBJ2-3,TRBD1,NA,TGTGCCAGCAGCTCACAGGGGGCGGACACAGATACGCAGTATTTT,CASSSQGADTDTQYF
TRBV15,TRBJ1-5,NA,NA,TGTGCCACCAGCAGAGATAGCGGGGCGCAGCCCCAGCATTTT,CATSRDSGAQPQHF
TRBV6-5,TRBJ1-6,NA,many,TGTGCCAGCAGGAAGGCGGTTCGGAATTCACCCCTCCACTTT,CASRKAVRNSPLHF
TRBV7-9,TRBJ2-1,NA,NA,TGTGCCAGCAGCTATTTAGCCGATGAGCAGTTCTTC,CASSYLADEQFF
TRBV25-1,TRBJ1-4,NA,NA,TGTGCCAGCAGAGCGGGAGAAAAACTGTTTTTT,CASRAGEKLFF
TRBV7-6,TRBJ1-5,NA,NA,TGTGCCAGCAGCCTTTTAGGGGGCAATCAGCCCCAGCATTTT,CASSLLGGNQPQHF
TRBV28,TRBJ1-1,TRBD1,NA,TGTGCCAGCAGTGTCCCCGGGACAGGGGAGGAAGCTTTCTTT,CASSVPGTGEEAFF
TRBV6-5,TRBJ2-1,NA,NA,TGTGCCAGCAGTTTACAGAGGGCCTCAAATGAGCAGTTCTTC,CASSLQRASNEQFF
TRBV4-3,TRBJ1-1,NA,NA,TGCGCCAGCAGCCAAGTTCGGGGAACTGAGGCTTTCTTT,CASSQVRGTEAFF
TRBV10-3,TRBJ1-5,TRBD1,NA,TGTGCCATCGGCTTTGACAGGGGCAATCAGCCCCAGCATTTT,CAIGFDRGNQPQHF
TRBV7-9,TRBJ1-2,NA,NA,TGTGCCAGCAGCCCCACGGGTTTGGACTATGGCTACACCTTC,CASSPTGLDYGYTF
TRBV30,TRBJ1-2,NA,few,TGTGCCTGGAGTGTATCATCCGGGTCTGGCTACACCTTC,CAWSVSSGSGYTF
TRBV18,TRBJ2-7,TRBD1,NA,TGTGCCAGCTCACCACTATCTTCCGGGACAGGGTCCCAGAACGAGCAGTACTTC,CASSPLSSGTGSQNEQYF
TRBV28,TRBJ2-3,TRBD2,once,TGTGCCAGCAGTTTACTTCAAGCGGGGGGACCCCTGAGCACAGATACGCAGTATTTT,CASSLLQAGGPLSTDTQYF
TRBV6-1,TRBJ1-1,TRBD1,NA,TGTGCCAGCAGTGAAGCCCTCCGACAGGGAGGCACTGAAGCTTTCTTT,CASSEALRQGGTEAFF
TRBV4-3,TRBJ1-2,NA,NA,TGCGCCAGCAGCCGAGAGGTGACAGCAACCTTTAACTATGGCTACACCTTC,CASSREVTATFNYGYTF
TRBV4-2,TRBJ2-4,TRBD1,NA,TGTGCCAGCAGCCTCAACCCGGGACAGGGGGCGTCAGGGAACATTCAGTACTTC,CASSLNPGQGASGNIQYF
TRBV5-1,TRBJ2-3,TRBD1,NA,TGCGCCAGCAGCTCCGGACAGGGAGAGTTTACGCAGTATTTT,CASSSGQGEFTQYF
TRBV7-9,TRBJ1-2,NA,NA,TGTGCCAGCAGCACCCCCGCCAGGGTAAGGGACTATGGCTACACCTTC,CASSTPARVRDYGYTF
TRBV2,TRBJ1-1,TRBD1,NA,TGTGCCAAAGGGGGCGCTGAAGCTTTCTTT,CAKGGAEAFF
TRBV14,TRBJ2-1,NA,NA,TGTGCCAGCAGCCAAGATACAGGGTCCTACAATGAGCAGTTCTTC,CASSQDTGSYNEQFF
TRBV18,TRBJ1-4,TRBD1,NA,TGTGCCAGCTCACCACAGGGACAGCCTAGGGAAAAACTGTTTTTT,CASSPQGQPREKLFF
TRBV27,TRBJ1-5,NA,NA,TGTGCCAGCAGTTTAGGGCAGGGCAATCAGCCCCAGCATTTT,CASSLGQGNQPQHF
TRBV19,TRBJ2-7,NA,NA,TGTGCCAGTTCTCTTCTATACTCCTACGAGCAGTACTTC,CASSLLYSYEQYF
TRBV12-3/TRBV12-4,TRBJ1-2,NA,NA,TGTGCCAGCAGTTCGCCGGGGGGCTATGGCTACACCTTC,CASSSPGGYGYTF
TRBV11-1,TRBJ1-2,NA,few,TGTGCCAGCGGAGGCCCATTGTGGGATGGCTACACCTTC,CASGGPLWDGYTF
TRBV23-1,TRBJ2-4,NA,NA,TGCGCCAGCAGTAGGGAGGAGATAGCCAAAAACATTCAGTACTTC,CASSREEIAKNIQYF
TRBV5-1,TRBJ2-5,TRBD2,NA,TGCGCCAGCAGCTCAAACGGGGGGGCCAGGGGAGAGACCCAGTACTTC,CASSSNGGARGETQYF
TRBV6-5,TRBJ1-1,TRBD1,NA,TGTGCCAGCAGTTTCGGGACAGCAACTGAAGCTTTCTTT,CASSFGTATEAFF
TRBV29-1,TRBJ2-3,TRBD2,NA,TGCAGCGTTGAAGCTTGGACCGCGGGGGGGCGTGATACGCAGTATTTT,CSVEAWTAGGRDTQYF
TRBV5-3,TRBJ2-1,NA,NA,TGTGCCAGAAGCTCAGGGGGGATGGATGTCAATGAGCAGTTCTTC,CARSSGGMDVNEQFF
TRBV6-4,TRBJ2-1,TRBD2,NA,TGTGCCAGCAGTGGGGAGGGCGGCAATGAGCAGTTCTTC,CASSGEGGNEQFF
TRBV2,TRBJ2-3,TRBD2,NA,TGTGCCAGCAGAGTACTAGCGGGGGGGCCCGCAGATACGCAGTATTTT,CASRVLAGGPADTQYF
TRBV9,TRBJ1-3,NA,NA,TGTGCCAGCAGCGTAGCTCCCGGGAGGGCCTCAGGAAACACCATATATTTT,CASSVAPGRASGNTIYF
TRBV12-3/TRBV12-4,TRBJ1-2,NA,NA,TGTGCCAGCAGCGCGACTGGCTATGGCTACACCTTC,CASSATGYGYTF
TRBV27,TRBJ1-1,NA,NA,TGTGCCAGCAGCTTAATGCCTGGCAGTTTGAACACTGAAGCTTTCTTT,CASSLMPGSLNTEAFF
TRBV9,TRBJ1-6,NA,NA,TGTGCCAGCAGCGTAGCAGGGGCGAATTCACCCCTCCACTTT,CASSVAGANSPLHF
TRBV6-6,TRBJ1-5,TRBD1,NA,TGTGCCAGCAAACAGGGGGATCAGCCCCAGCATTTT,CASKQGDQPQHF
TRBV29-1,TRBJ2-5,NA,NA,TGCAGCGTTGACCGGGGCAGGGGAGCAGGAGAGACCCAGTACTTC,CSVDRGRGAGETQYF
TRBV6-1,TRBJ2-7,NA,medium-sized,TGTGCCAGCAGTGAAGCCCCTCAAAACGTTGGAGTCTACGAGCAGTACTTC,CASSEAPQNVGVYEQYF
TRBV9,TRBJ2-7,NA,NA,TGTGCCAGCAGCGTAGAGGGATCCAGGGACGAGCAGTACTTC,CASSVEGSRDEQYF
TRBV27,TRBJ2-7,TRBD1,NA,TGTGCCAGCAGTTCCCAGGGTTCGCCCCGACAGGGGGCCGGGTACGAGCAGTACTTC,CASSSQGSPRQGAGYEQYF
TRBV7-9,TRBJ1-1,NA,NA,TGTGCCAGCAGCTTAGGCGGGGGTGGCACTGAAGCTTTCTTT,CASSLGGGGTEAFF
TRBV6-5,TRBJ2-3,TRBD2,NA,TGTGCCAGCAGTTCAGATAGCGGGGGGGCAGATACGCAGTATTTT,CASSSDSGGADTQYF
TRBV10-3,TRBJ1-1,NA,NA,TGTGCCATCAGTTTTGGGCCCGGGGGGAACACTGAAGCTTTCTTT,CAISFGPGGNTEAFF
TRBV4-1,TRBJ1-1,TRBD1,NA,TGCGCCAGCAGCCAAGATAAGTGGGAACAGGGGACAACTTTCTTT,CASSQDKWEQGTTFF
TRBV6-5,TRBJ1-2,TRBD1,few,TGTGCCAGCACGGACAGGGAAAGCTATGGCTACACCTTC,CASTDRESYGYTF
TRBV5-1,TRBJ1-4,NA,NA,TGCGCCAGCAGCTTGCGGGGGGACTATGAAAAACTGTTTTTT,CASSLRGDYEKLFF